These T cell receptor beta chains were read from a single sample in a study of T cell repertoires in cytomegalovirus infection. Their specific antigens are unknown. TCRdb redid the calling of the reads with MiXCR, one entry per CDR3 protein. Of approximately 590,000 distinct CDR3 sequences in the sample, roughly 43% were seen once. The source was cultured PBMCs, collected from culture after CMV antigen stimulation. Source of these receptors: a human donor in good health (CMV status not recorded). Some clones in this sample may be carry-over from other donors' samples. Both conserved end residues are part of each CDR3. D genes are given only for firm matches. Clone size is shown for a subset of rows, as once, few, many or a class of expanded clone.

CDR3 length: 14; clone size: few; J gene: TRBJ2-1; V gene: TRBV7-2; D gene: TRBD1; CDR3 DNA: TGTGCCAGCAGCCCGACAGGGGTTGTGGATGAGCAGTTCTTC; CDR3 protein: CASSPTGVVDEQFF
CDR3 length: 16; clone size: .; J gene: TRBJ2-2; V gene: TRBV7-9; D gene: TRBD1; CDR3 DNA: TGTGCCAGCAGCGTCTCCGGGGGACAGGGGACCGGGGAGCTGTTTTTT; CDR3 protein: CASSVSGGQGTGELFF
CDR3 length: 16; clone size: .; J gene: TRBJ2-3; V gene: TRBV4-1; D gene: TRBD2; CDR3 DNA: TGTGCCAGCAGCCAAGTTCTAGCGGGGGGGCAGGATACGCAGTATTTT; CDR3 protein: CASSQVLAGGQDTQYF
CDR3 length: 17; clone size: few; J gene: TRBJ2-5; V gene: TRBV6-6; D gene: TRBD2; CDR3 DNA: TGTGCCAGCAGTGGTGTGACTAGCGGGAGCTTCCAAGAGACCCAGTACTTC; CDR3 protein: CASSGVTSGSFQETQYF
CDR3 length: 14; clone size: .; J gene: TRBJ1-3; V gene: TRBV10-3; D gene: .; CDR3 DNA: TGTGCCATCAGTGGGACACACGAAGGAAACACCATATATTTT; CDR3 protein: CAISGTHEGNTIYF
CDR3 length: 14; clone size: .; J gene: TRBJ2-1; V gene: TRBV6-8; D gene: .; CDR3 DNA: TGTGCCAGCATCCCGGGGGACGACCGCAATGAGCAGTTCTTC; CDR3 protein: CASIPGDDRNEQFF
CDR3 length: 20; clone size: .; J gene: TRBJ1-3; V gene: TRBV11-2; D gene: .; CDR3 DNA: TGTGCCAGCAGCCCGTCCTTGGGACAAAAGACGATCACCTCTGGAAACACCATATATTTT; CDR3 protein: CASSPSLGQKTITSGNTIYF
CDR3 length: 15; clone size: .; J gene: TRBJ1-6; V gene: TRBV19; D gene: .; CDR3 DNA: TGTGCCAGTAGCACGACCGGGACTGGCAATTCACCCCTCCACTTT; CDR3 protein: CASSTTGTGNSPLHF
CDR3 length: 14; clone size: .; J gene: TRBJ2-1; V gene: TRBV5-4; D gene: TRBD1; CDR3 DNA: TGTGCCAGCAGCTCACAGGGGGAATACAATGAGCAGTTCTTC; CDR3 protein: CASSSQGEYNEQFF
CDR3 length: 17; clone size: .; J gene: TRBJ1-6; V gene: TRBV20-1; D gene: .; CDR3 DNA: TGCAGTGCTAGCCGACTCCAAGGCGTCTCCTATAATTCACCCCTCCACTTT; CDR3 protein: CSASRLQGVSYNSPLHF
CDR3 length: 16; clone size: once; J gene: TRBJ1-5; V gene: TRBV7-6; D gene: .; CDR3 DNA: TGTGCCAGCAGTTCTGGAACCCGATATAGCAATCAGCCCCAGCATTTT; CDR3 protein: CASSSGTRYSNQPQHF
CDR3 length: 14; clone size: few; J gene: TRBJ2-7; V gene: TRBV7-9; D gene: .; CDR3 DNA: TGTGCCAGCAGCCCCGGGACGCCCTCCTACGAGCAGTACTTC; CDR3 protein: CASSPGTPSYEQYF
CDR3 length: 14; clone size: .; J gene: TRBJ2-7; V gene: TRBV6-1; D gene: .; CDR3 DNA: TGTGCCAGGATAGGGCCCTCAGGGGGGAGAGAGCAGTACTTC; CDR3 protein: CARIGPSGGREQYF
CDR3 length: 13; clone size: .; J gene: TRBJ1-6; V gene: TRBV7-2; D gene: .; CDR3 DNA: TGTGCCAGCAGCTTTGAGTTAGATTCCCCCCTCCACTTT; CDR3 protein: CASSFELDSPLHF
CDR3 length: 19; clone size: few; J gene: TRBJ1-2; V gene: TRBV6-2/TRBV6-3; D gene: TRBD1; CDR3 DNA: TGTGCCAGCAGTTACAGACTGTCGCCATCCGGGACAGGGACCTATGGCTACACCTTC; CDR3 protein: CASSYRLSPSGTGTYGYTF